This T cell receptor beta chain was profiled in a study of blood T cell repertoires in COVID-19. The wider study: T cells, B-cell-depleted T cells, or PBMCs provided the cDNA or gDNA that served as material.

The V gene's germline CDR1 is SGHTA and CDR2 FQGNSA. The CDR3 spans 13 residues. Trimming cost V 2 bases and J 4 bases, with 9 bases left between them. Clones were read by immunoSEQ multiplex PCR, and TCRdb kept only the in-frame ones, dropping some. The sample has about 59,000 clones, less than 80% seen once. This clone has more than one count but fewer than ten. This TCR was recovered from a human donor in a cohort sampled during active COVID-19. Sequencing was carried out using peripheral blood. This chain joins TRBV7-2 and TRBJ2-7; D unclear. CDR3 in amino acids: CASSLRSEYEQYF. CDR3 nucleotide sequence: TGTGCCAGCAGCTTAAGGAGCGAGTACGAGCAGTACTTC.